Each of the 10 T cell receptor beta chains below was sequenced from the same sample in a study of blood T cell repertoires in COVID-19. Only in-frame clones appear in the TCRdb table, and some are missing; sequencing was by immunoSEQ multiplex PCR. The sample holds roughly 99,000 clones, 70% to 90% seen once. Specimen: peripheral blood. The source of these receptors is a middle-aged man with active or convalescent COVID-19.

The chain links TRBV7-9 to TRBJ1-5, with D perhaps matching TRBD1 (6 bases). CDR3 length: 16 residues. The germline CDR1 and CDR2 sequences are SEHNR and FQNEAQ (reference sequence). V was clipped by 3 bases and J by 1 base, with 13 bases between them. CDR3 loop: CASSFYPGESNQPQHF. In DNA, the CDR3 is TGTGCCAGCAGCTTTTATCCAGGGGAAAGCAATCAGCCCCAGCATTTT.

This sequence joins TRBV28 and TRBJ2-3; possibly TRBD2 for D (5 bases). V was shortened by 5 bases and J by 2 bases, with 11 bases between the two germline ends. The CDR3 consists of 14 residues. Per germline, CDR1 MDHEN and CDR2 SYDVKM. CDR3 in DNA: TGTGCCAGCAGTGGACCGGGGAACACAGATACGCAGTATTTT. The encoded protein is CASSGPGNTDTQYF.

CDR3 sequence reads: CASSPRIAVYNEQFF. The CDR3 DNA sequence: TGTGCCAGCAGCCCCCGAATAGCTGTATACAATGAGCAGTTCTTC. The J gene is TRBJ2-1, the V gene TRBV9; unclear D gene. The CDR3 has 15 amino acids. Trimming took 4 bases from V and 4 from J, leaving 15 bases between them. Germline V gene data show CDR1 as SGDLS and CDR2 as YYNGEE.

V and J are TRBV30 and TRBJ1-5; unclear D gene. Deletions cut 0 bases from V and 11 bases from J, with 17 bases between. Germline CDR1 and CDR2: GTSNPN and SVGIG (reference sequence). CDR3 size: 14 residues. The CDR3 DNA is TGTGCCTGGAGTGTAAGTGTCCCCCTAAGTACCCAGCATTTT. It codes for CAWSVSVPLSTQHF.

The chain has TRBV19 and TRBJ2-2, with 12 nucleotides matching TRBD2. CDR3 length equals 15 residues. With V trimmed by 6 bases and J by 5 bases, 4 bases remained unmatched. Germline assignment: CDR1 LNHDA and CDR2 SQIVND (reference sequence). The CDR3 DNA reads as TGTGCCAGTAGCCAGACTAGCGGGAGAACCGGGGAGCTGTTTTTT. It translates to CASSQTSGRTGELFF. Full variable domain (outside the CDR3, taken from reference TRBV19 and TRBJ2-2): DGGITQSPKYLFRKEGQNVTLSCEQNLNHDAMYWYRQDPGQGLRLIYYSQIVNDFQKGDIAEGYSVSREKKESFPLTVTSAQKNPTAFYLCASSQTSGRTGELFFGEGSRLTVL.

This clone was recorded many times. The gene calls are TRBV10-1 and TRBJ2-7; D is perhaps TRBD1 (5 bases). Trimming took off 2 bases at V and 0 bases at J, with 11 bases between the two ends. Germline lookup yields CDR1 WNHNN and CDR2 SYGVQD (reference sequence). This CDR3 is 15 amino acids long. CDR3 amino acids: CASSEGARGSYEQYF. The CDR3 coding sequence is TGCGCCAGCAGTGAGGGGGCAAGAGGCTCCTACGAGCAGTACTTC.

The V call is TRBV9, the J call TRBJ2-1, with 9 positions matching TRBD2. The J segment lost 8 bases and the V segment lost 4 bases, leaving 13 bases of the junction unmatched. This CDR3 contains 16 residues. CDR1 SGDLS and CDR2 YYNGEE come from the germline V gene. The CDR3 DNA reads as TGTGCCAGCAGCTTCGCCGGGACTAGCCTCCTCCATGAGCAGTTCTTC. Translation gives CASSFAGTSLLHEQFF.

This CDR3 is CASSVTGSAQPQHF. For the CDR3, the DNA is TGTGCCAGCTCAGTTACAGGGTCGGCTCAGCCCCAGCATTTT. The chain is built from TRBV25-1 and TRBJ1-5; D possibly corresponds to TRBD1 (6 bases). Germline CDR1 MGHDK, CDR2 SYGVNS. The CDR3 sequence is 14 residues long. The V end was cut by 8 bases, the J end by 6 bases, with 17 bases between.

The chain links TRBV10-3 to TRBJ2-6, with D tentatively TRBD2 (5 bases). CDR1 ENHRY and CDR2 SYGVKD come from the germline V gene. With 0 bases removed from V and 1 base from J, the gap between germline ends came to 10 bases. CDR3 size: 17 residues. CDR3 in amino acids: CAISESLARSGANVLTF. CDR3 nucleotide sequence: TGTGCCATCAGTGAGTCGCTAGCAAGGTCTGGGGCCAACGTCCTGACTTTC.

This CDR3 reads CASSSRLAGGLTDTQYF. CDR3 nucleotides: TGTGCCAGCAGCTCACGACTAGCAGGTGGTCTCACAGATACGCAGTATTTT. V gene TRBV7-2 combines with J gene TRBJ2-3; 7 positions agree with TRBD2. The germline CDR1 and CDR2 sequences are SGHTA and FQGNSA. Trimming removed 4 bases from V and 2 bases from J; junction bases left unmatched: 12. This CDR3 has 17 amino acids.